The rows below give T cell receptor beta chains drawn from one sample of a study of shared clonotypes between healthy human individuals. Here immunoSEQ multiplex PCR was the method, and the copy in TCRdb shows in-frame clones only, minus some. The sample consists of around 240,000 clones, approximately 65% of them appearing once. Source material: memory CD4+ T cells sorted from blood. These receptors were obtained from a man younger than 40 in good health. CDR3s include the opening cysteine and the closing phenylalanine or tryptophan. Each record gives: J gene, V gene, clone size, D gene, CDR3 protein, CDR3 DNA. D genes are given only for firm matches. Rows give clone size only sometimes, using once, few, many, or a class for an expanded clone.

TRBJ2-1,TRBV7-9,.,.,CASSLVQYEQFF,TGTGCCAGCAGCTTAGTCCAGTATGAGCAGTTCTTC
TRBJ2-1,TRBV10-3,.,TRBD2,CAIKAERDVRQDEQFF,TGTGCCATCAAGGCCGAGCGGGACGTTCGGCAGGATGAGCAGTTCTTC
TRBJ2-3,TRBV5-1,.,.,CASSFAGRTDTQYF,TGCGCCAGCAGCTTTGCAGGGCGCACAGATACGCAGTATTTT
TRBJ1-3,TRBV5-4,few,.,CASTKGGVGNTIYF,TGTGCCAGCACGAAGGGCGGGGTTGGAAACACCATATATTTT
TRBJ2-3,TRBV9,.,.,CASSVRSGSTDTQYF,TGTGCCAGCAGCGTTAGGAGCGGGAGCACAGATACGCAGTATTTT
TRBJ2-5,TRBV2,.,TRBD1,CASEPDPGQGAVLPNF,TGTGCCAGCGAGCCGGATCCGGGACAGGGGGCTGTTTTGCCCAACTTC
TRBJ1-1,TRBV7-9,once,.,CASSPTGDLNTEAFF,TGTGCCAGCAGCCCTACCGGGGACCTGAACACTGAAGCTTTCTTT
TRBJ2-7,TRBV2,.,TRBD1,CASSIPGTGMYEQYF,TGTGCCAGCAGCATCCCGGGGACAGGGATGTACGAGCAGTACTTC
TRBJ1-1,TRBV7-3,.,.,CASSEGVATEAFF,TGTGCCAGCAGCGAAGGAGTTGCCACTGAAGCTTTCTTT
TRBJ2-7,TRBV2,.,.,CALGGTGYEQYF,TGTGCCCTAGGGGGGACGGGGTACGAGCAGTACTTC
TRBJ2-5,TRBV29-1,.,TRBD1,CSVEEDRVLQRSETQYF,TGCAGCGTCGAAGAGGACAGGGTTCTACAGAGGAGCGAGACCCAGTACTTC
TRBJ2-1,TRBV5-4,.,.,CASSPAGVLDNEQFF,TGTGCCAGCAGCCCAGCGGGTGTTTTAGATAATGAGCAGTTCTTC
TRBJ1-5,TRBV18,.,.,CASSPAGRPGQGPQHF,TGTGCCAGCTCACCGGCGGGACGCCCTGGACAAGGGCCCCAGCATTTT
TRBJ2-1,TRBV5-5,.,.,CASSTGLDYNEQFF,TGTGCCAGCAGCACCGGACTGGACTACAATGAGCAGTTCTTC
TRBJ2-7,TRBV10-3,.,TRBD2,CAINRGGRGYEQYF,TGTGCCATCAACCGGGGCGGGAGAGGGTACGAGCAGTACTTC
TRBJ1-2,TRBV29-1,.,TRBD1,CSVGGQGSHYGYTF,TGCAGCGTAGGCGGACAGGGGTCGCACTATGGCTACACCTTC
TRBJ2-3,TRBV10-2,.,.,CASSVRLEYGTQYF,TGCGCCAGCAGTGTCAGGCTTGAGTATGGTACGCAGTATTTT
TRBJ1-5,TRBV27,.,TRBD1,CASKGAKSQPQHF,TGTGCCAGCAAGGGGGCGAAGAGTCAGCCCCAGCATTTT
TRBJ1-2,TRBV6-5,.,.,CASRNRYGYTF,TGTGCCAGCAGGAACAGATATGGCTACACCTTC
TRBJ2-2,TRBV19,few,TRBD1,CASRTGLNTGELFF,TGTGCCAGTAGGACAGGGCTAAACACCGGGGAGCTGTTTTTT
TRBJ2-2,TRBV14,.,.,CASSQDLSGELFF,TGTGCCAGCAGCCAAGATCTTAGCGGGGAGCTGTTTTTT
TRBJ2-2,TRBV9,.,TRBD2,CASSGPKTSGNTGELFF,TGTGCCAGCAGCGGACCTAAGACTAGCGGGAACACCGGGGAGCTGTTTTTT
TRBJ1-1,TRBV5-1,.,.,CASSLAPEAEAFF,TGCGCCAGCAGCTTGGCCCCGGAGGCTGAAGCTTTCTTT